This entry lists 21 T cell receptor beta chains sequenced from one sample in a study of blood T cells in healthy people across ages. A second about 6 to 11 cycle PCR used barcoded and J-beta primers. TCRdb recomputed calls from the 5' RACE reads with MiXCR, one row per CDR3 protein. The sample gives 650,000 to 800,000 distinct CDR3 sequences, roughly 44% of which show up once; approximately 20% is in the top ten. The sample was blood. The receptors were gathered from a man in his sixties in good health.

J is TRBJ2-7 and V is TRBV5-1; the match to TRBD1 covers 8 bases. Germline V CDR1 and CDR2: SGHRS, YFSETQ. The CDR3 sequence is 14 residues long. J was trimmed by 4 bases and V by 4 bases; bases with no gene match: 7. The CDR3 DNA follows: TGCGCCAGCAGCATCGGACAGGGCAGGTACGAGCAGTACTTC. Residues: CASSIGQGRYEQYF. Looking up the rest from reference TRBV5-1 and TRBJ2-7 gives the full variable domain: KAGVTQTPRYLIKTRGQQVTLSCSPISGHRSVSWYQQTPGQGLQFLFEYFSETQRNKGNFPGRFSGRQFSNSRSEMNVSTLELGDSALYLCASSIGQGRYEQYFGPGTRLTVT.

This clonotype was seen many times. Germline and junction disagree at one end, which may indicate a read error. CDR3 DNA sequence: TGTGCCAGCAGTTTCTCCTACAATGAGCAGTTCTTC. Its protein product is CASSFSYNEQFF. This rearrangement joins TRBV5-1 to TRBJ2-1; no definite D call. Germline V gives CDR1 SGHRS, CDR2 YFSETQ. The CDR3 has 12 residues.

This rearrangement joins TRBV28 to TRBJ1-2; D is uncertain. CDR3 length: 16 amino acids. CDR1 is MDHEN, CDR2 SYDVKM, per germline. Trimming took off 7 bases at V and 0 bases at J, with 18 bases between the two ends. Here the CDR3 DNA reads TGTGCCAGCAAAAGACGGGGTCTCGATTCTAACTATGGCTACACCTTC. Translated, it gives CASKRRGLDSNYGYTF.

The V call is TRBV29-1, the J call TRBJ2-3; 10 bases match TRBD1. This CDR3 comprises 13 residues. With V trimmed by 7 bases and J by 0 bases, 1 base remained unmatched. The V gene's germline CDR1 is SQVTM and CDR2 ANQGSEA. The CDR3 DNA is TGCAGCGCGGACAGGGGGAGCACAGATACGCAGTATTTT. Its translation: CSADRGSTDTQYF.

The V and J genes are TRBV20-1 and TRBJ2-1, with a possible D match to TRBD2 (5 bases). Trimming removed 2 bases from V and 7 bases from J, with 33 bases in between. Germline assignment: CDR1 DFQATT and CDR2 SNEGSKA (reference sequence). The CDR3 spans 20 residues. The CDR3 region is CSARLGDIGMAPSTWNEQFF. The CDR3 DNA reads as TGCAGTGCTAGATTGGGAGATATAGGGATGGCTCCCTCCACGTGGAATGAGCAGTTCTTC.

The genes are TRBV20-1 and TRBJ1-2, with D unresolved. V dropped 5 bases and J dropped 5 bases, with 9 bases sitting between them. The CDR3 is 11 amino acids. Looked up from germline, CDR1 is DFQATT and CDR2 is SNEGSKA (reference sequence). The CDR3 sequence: CSALTDYGYTF. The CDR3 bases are TGCAGTGCTTTGACTGATTATGGCTACACCTTC.

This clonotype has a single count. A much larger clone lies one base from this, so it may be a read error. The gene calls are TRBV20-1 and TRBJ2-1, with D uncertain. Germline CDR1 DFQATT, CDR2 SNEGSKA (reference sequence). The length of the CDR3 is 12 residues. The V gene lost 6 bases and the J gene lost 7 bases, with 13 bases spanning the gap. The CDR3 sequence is CSADAERNEQFF. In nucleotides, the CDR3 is TGCAGTGCAGACGCGGAGAGGAATGAGCAGTTCTTC.

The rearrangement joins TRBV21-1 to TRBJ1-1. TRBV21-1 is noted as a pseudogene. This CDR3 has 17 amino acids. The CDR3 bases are TGTGCCAGCAGCCACTCTCACGAGGGACGGCAGAACACTGAAGCTTTCTTT. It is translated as CASSHSHEGRQNTEAFF.

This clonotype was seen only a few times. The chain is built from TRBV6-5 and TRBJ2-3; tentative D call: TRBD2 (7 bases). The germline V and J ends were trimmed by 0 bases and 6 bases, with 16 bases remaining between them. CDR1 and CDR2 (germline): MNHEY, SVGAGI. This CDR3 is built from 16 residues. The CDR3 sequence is CASSYSGGASPDTQYF. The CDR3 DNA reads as TGTGCCAGCAGTTACTCGGGGGGGGCTAGCCCCGATACGCAGTATTTT.

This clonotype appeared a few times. CDR3: CASSEGAGSSYNEQFF. The CDR3 bases are TGTGCCAGCAGTGAAGGGGCCGGGAGCTCCTACAATGAGCAGTTCTTC. The chain has TRBV2 and TRBJ2-1; D is possibly TRBD2 (6 bases). This CDR3 spans 16 amino acids. V lost 1 base and J lost 0, with 10 bases in between. Germline V lookup: CDR1 SNHLY, CDR2 FYNNEI.

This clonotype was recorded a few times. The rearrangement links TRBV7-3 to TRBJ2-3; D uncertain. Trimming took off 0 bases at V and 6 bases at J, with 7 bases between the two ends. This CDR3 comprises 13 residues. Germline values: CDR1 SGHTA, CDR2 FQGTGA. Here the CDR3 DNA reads TGTGCCAGCAGCTTAACGTTCGGGGATACGCAGTATTTT. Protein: CASSLTFGDTQYF. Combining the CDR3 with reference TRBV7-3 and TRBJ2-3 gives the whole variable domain GAGVSQTPSNKVTEKGKYVELRCDPISGHTALYWYRQSLGQGPEFLIYFQGTGAADDSGLPNDRFFAVRPEGSVSTLKIQRTERGDSAVYLCASSLTFGDTQYFGPGTRLTVL.

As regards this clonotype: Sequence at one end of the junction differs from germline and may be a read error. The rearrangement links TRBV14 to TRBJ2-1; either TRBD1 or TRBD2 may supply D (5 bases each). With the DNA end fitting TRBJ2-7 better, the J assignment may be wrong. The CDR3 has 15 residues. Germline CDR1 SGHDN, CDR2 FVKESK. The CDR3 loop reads CAGSKRESGPYGQYF. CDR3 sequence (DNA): TGTGCCGGCAGCAAGCGAGAGTCGGGACCCTACGGGCAGTACTTC.

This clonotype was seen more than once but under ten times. CDR3 region: CASNWDSPDNEQYF. The DNA for the CDR3 is TGTGCCAGCAACTGGGACTCCCCAGACAACGAGCAGTACTTC. This sequence joins TRBV12-3 or TRBV12-4 and TRBJ2-7; tentatively, D is TRBD2 (6 bases). The V end was cut by 7 bases, the J end by 5 bases, with 18 bases between. The CDR3 contains 14 residues.

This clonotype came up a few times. CDR3 DNA sequence: TGCAGTGCTAGAGATGCAGACAAAGGAAAGGACTATGGCTACACCTTC. Amino acids: CSARDADKGKDYGYTF. The V gene is TRBV20-1, the J gene TRBJ1-2, with D hard to call. Germline CDR1 DFQATT, CDR2 SNEGSKA (reference sequence). The CDR3 sequence is 16 residues long. The ends were cut back, 0 bases at V and 3 bases at J, with 17 bases in the middle.

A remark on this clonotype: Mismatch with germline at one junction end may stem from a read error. The CDR3 bases are TGTGCCAGCAGTTTAGGGGGACAGGGGACCTACGAGCAGTACTTC. Residues: CASSLGGQGTYEQYF. The genes are TRBV7-2 and TRBJ2-7; 10 bases line up with TRBD1. The CDR3 consists of 15 residues. The germline V gene encodes CDR1 SGHTA and CDR2 FQGNSA.

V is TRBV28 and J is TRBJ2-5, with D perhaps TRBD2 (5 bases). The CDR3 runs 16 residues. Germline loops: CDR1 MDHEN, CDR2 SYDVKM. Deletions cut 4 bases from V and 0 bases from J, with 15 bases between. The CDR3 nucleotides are TGTGCCAGCAGTTCGTATACACGGGGTTACCAAGAGACCCAGTACTTC. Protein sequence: CASSSYTRGYQETQYF.

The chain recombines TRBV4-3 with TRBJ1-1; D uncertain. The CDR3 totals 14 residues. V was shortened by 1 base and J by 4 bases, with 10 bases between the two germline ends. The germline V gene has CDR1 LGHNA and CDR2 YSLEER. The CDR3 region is CASSQGSMGTEAFF. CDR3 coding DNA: TGCGCCAGCAGCCAAGGGAGTATGGGCACTGAAGCTTTCTTT.

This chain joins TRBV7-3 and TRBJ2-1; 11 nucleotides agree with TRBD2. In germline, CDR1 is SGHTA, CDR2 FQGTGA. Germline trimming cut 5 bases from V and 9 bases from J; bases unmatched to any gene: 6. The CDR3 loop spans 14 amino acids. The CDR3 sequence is CASSVLAGESEQFF. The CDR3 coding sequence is TGTGCCAGCAGCGTACTAGCGGGGGAGAGTGAGCAGTTCTTC.

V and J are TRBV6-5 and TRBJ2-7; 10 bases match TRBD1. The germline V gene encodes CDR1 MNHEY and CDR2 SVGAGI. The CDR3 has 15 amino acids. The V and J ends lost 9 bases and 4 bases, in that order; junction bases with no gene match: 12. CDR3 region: CASKEGTGDMYEQYF. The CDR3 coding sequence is TGTGCCAGTAAAGAGGGGACAGGGGATATGTACGAGCAGTACTTC.

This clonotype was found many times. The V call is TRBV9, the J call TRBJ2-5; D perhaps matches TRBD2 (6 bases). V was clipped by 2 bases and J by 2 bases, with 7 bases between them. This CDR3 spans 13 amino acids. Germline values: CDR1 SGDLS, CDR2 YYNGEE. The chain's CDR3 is CASSVGGQETQYF. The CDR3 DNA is TGTGCCAGCAGCGTGGGGGGTCAAGAGACCCAGTACTTC.

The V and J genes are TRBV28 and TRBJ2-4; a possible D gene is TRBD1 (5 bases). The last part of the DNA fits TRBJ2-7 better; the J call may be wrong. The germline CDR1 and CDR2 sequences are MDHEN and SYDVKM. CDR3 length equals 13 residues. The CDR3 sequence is CASKGNYPYEQYF. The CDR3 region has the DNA TGTGCCAGCAAGGGGAACTACCCCTACGAGCAGTACTTC.